This TCR beta chain is from a study of cytomegalovirus exposure and HLA in healthy donors. CDR1 is MDHEN and CDR2 is SYDVKM in the germline V gene. The CDR3 covers 15 residues. The V gene lost 6 bases and the J gene lost 2 bases, with 17 bases spanning the gap. The primer mix had 60 Vbeta and 13 Jbeta primers. This table comes from immunoSEQ multiplex PCR, and its TCRdb copy is limited to in-frame clones, with some not included. Of about 52,000 clones in the sample, around 70% were seen once. Notes on the study in general: Earlier findings revealed that most TCR beta V segments proved productive either about 90% or about 30% of the time. TRBV6-2, TRBV6-3 and some other V segments were excluded as indistinguishable.

Notes on this clone: Its antigen remains unknown.

Sequencing input: PBMCs. The chain couples TRBV28 to TRBJ2-7; D gene uncertain. This sequence originates from a woman aged 45-59 years in good health and CMV-seronegative. This CDR3 reads CASRPPAATTYEQYF. For the CDR3, the DNA is TGTGCCAGCAGACCACCGGCGGCGACCACCTACGAGCAGTACTTC.